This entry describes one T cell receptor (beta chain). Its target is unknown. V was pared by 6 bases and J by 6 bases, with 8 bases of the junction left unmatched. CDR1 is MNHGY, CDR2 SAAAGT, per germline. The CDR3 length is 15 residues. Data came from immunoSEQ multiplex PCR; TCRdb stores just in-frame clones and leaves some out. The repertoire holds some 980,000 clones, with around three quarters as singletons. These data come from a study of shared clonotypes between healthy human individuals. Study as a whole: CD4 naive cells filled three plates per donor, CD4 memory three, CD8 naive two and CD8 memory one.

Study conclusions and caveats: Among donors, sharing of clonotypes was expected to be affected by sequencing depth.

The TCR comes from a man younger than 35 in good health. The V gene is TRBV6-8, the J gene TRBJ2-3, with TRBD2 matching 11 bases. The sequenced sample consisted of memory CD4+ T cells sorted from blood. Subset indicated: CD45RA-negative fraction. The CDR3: CASRLAGGPGDTQYF. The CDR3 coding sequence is TGTGCCAGCAGATTAGCGGGAGGGCCGGGGGATACGCAGTATTTT.